The 8 T cell receptor beta chains reported below all come from one sample, sequenced in a study of T cells in Graves' hyperthyroidism and ophthalmopathy. It was RNA transcripts that yielded the amplified TCR beta CDR3 regions. HTBI primers were the set used in a first-round RT-PCR of the TCR CDR3. One entry per CDR3 protein, called by TCRdb with MiXCR from the multiplex PCR reads. Of about 640,000 distinct CDR3 sequences listed, less than 25% are singletons. Sequencing was carried out using blood. These receptors all stem from a young man with Graves' ophthalmopathy.

At least ten counts were recorded for this clonotype. The chain links TRBV2 to TRBJ1-2; TRBD1 is a possible D gene (6 bases). The CDR3 has 14 amino acids. CDR1 SNHLY and CDR2 FYNNEI come from the germline V gene. Trimming left V 7 bases short and J 0 bases short, with 12 bases between. Here the CDR3 reads CASMVQGANYGYTF. The CDR3 bases are TGTGCCAGCATGGTACAGGGAGCTAACTATGGCTACACCTTC.

This clonotype appeared a single time. This CDR3 fails to terminate in the conserved phenylalanine or tryptophan, so it likely reflects a read error. The chain employs TRBV3-1 and TRBJ1-1, with D perhaps TRBD1 (5 bases). This CDR3 contains 15 residues. V was pared by 3 bases and J by 4 bases, with 15 bases between. CDR1 and CDR2 (germline): LGHDT, YNNKEL (reference sequence). The CDR3 spells CASSHSWGSVTEAFS. Here the CDR3 DNA reads TGTGCCAGCAGCCATTCCTGGGGGTCGGTCACTGAAGCTTTCTCT.

The rearrangement joins TRBV10-3 to TRBJ2-1; D is possibly TRBD1 or TRBD2 (5 bases each). V gave up 0 bases and J gave up 6 bases, with 18 bases separating them. The CDR3 is 17 amino acids. Germline loops: CDR1 ENHRY, CDR2 SYGVKD. The CDR3 DNA is TGTGCCATCAGTGAGTCTTCGGGGCAGAGGGGCGGCAATGAGCAGTTCTTC. This sequence encodes CAISESSGQRGGNEQFF.

This clonotype has at least ten counts. The chain joins TRBV11-2 to TRBJ2-7; D is possibly TRBD1 (5 bases). Per the germline V gene, CDR1 is SGHAT and CDR2 is FQNNGV. CDR3 length: 16 residues. V gave up 0 bases and J gave up 1 base, with 13 bases separating them. Here the CDR3 reads CASSLDIRGRSYEQYF. CDR3 DNA: TGTGCCAGCAGCTTAGATATTAGGGGAAGGTCCTACGAGCAGTACTTC.

There are a few counts of this clonotype. The gene calls are TRBV27 and TRBJ2-5, with no clear D. V was shortened by 6 bases and J by 5 bases, with 19 bases between the two germline ends. CDR1 and CDR2 from the germline V gene are MNHEY and SMNVEV (reference sequence). The CDR3 contains 15 residues. In DNA, the CDR3 is TGTGCCAGCAGATATGACGGTCTCCTCCGGGAGACCCAGTACTTC. Protein sequence: CASRYDGLLRETQYF.

This clonotype was seen at least ten times. The chain couples TRBV13 to TRBJ2-5, with TRBD1 matching 7 bases. Per the germline V gene, CDR1 is PRHDT and CDR2 is FYEKMQ (reference sequence). This CDR3 region has 14 residues. Unmatched junction bases numbered 4, after V lost 4 bases and J lost 2 bases. CDR3 in DNA: TGTGCCAGCAGCTCGGGACAGCAACAAGAGACCCAGTACTTC. Translating it yields CASSSGQQQETQYF.

The chain uses TRBV28 and TRBJ2-7; 7 bases align to TRBD2. This CDR3 contains 19 residues. Trimming at V came to 3 bases and at J to 0 bases, leaving 17 bases not matched to a gene. Germline lookup yields CDR1 MDHEN and CDR2 SYDVKM. The CDR3 loop reads CASSLFSGWDGRSSYEQYF. The CDR3 DNA is TGTGCCAGCAGTTTGTTTTCGGGGTGGGACGGGAGGAGCTCCTACGAGCAGTACTTC.

This chain joins TRBV10-3 and TRBJ2-5; D is perhaps TRBD1 (5 bases). The CDR3 sequence is 16 residues long. V was pared by 0 bases and J by 2 bases, with 13 bases between. In germline, CDR1 is ENHRY, CDR2 SYGVKD. CDR3 sequence: CAISESSGLGQETQYF. The CDR3 DNA is TGTGCCATCAGTGAGTCGTCAGGGTTAGGGCAAGAGACCCAGTACTTC.